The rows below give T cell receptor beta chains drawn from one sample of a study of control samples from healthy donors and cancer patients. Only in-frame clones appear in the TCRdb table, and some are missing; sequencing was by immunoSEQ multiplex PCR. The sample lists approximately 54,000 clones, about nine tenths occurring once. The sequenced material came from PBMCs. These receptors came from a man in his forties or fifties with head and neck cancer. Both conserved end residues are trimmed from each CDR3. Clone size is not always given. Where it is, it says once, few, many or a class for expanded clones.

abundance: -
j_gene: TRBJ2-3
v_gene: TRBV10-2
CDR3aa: ASREGLAGADTQY

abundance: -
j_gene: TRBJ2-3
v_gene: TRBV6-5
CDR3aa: ASSYSMQGSDTQY

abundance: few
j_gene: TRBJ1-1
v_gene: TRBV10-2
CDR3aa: ASRWGQGSDTEAF

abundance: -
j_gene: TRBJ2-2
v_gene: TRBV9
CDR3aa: ASSVAGGWRNTGELF

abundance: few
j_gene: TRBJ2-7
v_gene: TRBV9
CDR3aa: ASSRTGGEQY

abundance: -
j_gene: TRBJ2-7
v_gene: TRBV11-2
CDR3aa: ASSLEGGSPSYEQY

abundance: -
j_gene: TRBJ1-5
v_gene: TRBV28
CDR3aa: ASSFTDGGNQPQH

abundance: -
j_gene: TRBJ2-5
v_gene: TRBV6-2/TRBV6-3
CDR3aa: ASSSTSGGGGETQY

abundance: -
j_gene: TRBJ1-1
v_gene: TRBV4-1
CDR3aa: ASSQDPTGELTNTEAF

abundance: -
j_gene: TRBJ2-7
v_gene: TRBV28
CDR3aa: ASSFGTSGTRPSYEQY

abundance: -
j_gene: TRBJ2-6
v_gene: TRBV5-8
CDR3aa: ASSRTGVGRSGANVLT

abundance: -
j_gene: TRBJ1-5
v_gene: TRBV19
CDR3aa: ASSILQEYSNQPQH

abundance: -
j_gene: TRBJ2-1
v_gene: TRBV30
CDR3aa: AWSSSGVNEQF

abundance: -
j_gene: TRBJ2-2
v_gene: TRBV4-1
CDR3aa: ASSSERGNTGELF

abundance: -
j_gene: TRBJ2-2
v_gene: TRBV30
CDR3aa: AWGAAGELF